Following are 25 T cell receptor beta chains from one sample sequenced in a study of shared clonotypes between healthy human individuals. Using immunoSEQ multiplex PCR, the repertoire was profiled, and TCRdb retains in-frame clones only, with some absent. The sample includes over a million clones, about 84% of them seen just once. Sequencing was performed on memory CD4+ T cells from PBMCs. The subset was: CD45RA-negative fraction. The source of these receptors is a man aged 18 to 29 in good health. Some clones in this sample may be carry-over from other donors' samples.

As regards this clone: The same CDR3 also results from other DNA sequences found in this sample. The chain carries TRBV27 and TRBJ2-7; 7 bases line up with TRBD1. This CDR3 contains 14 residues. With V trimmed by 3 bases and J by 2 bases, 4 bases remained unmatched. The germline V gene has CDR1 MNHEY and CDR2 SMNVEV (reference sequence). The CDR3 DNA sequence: TGTGCCAGCAGTTTGCGACAGGGACCCTACGAGCAGTACTTC. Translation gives CASSLRQGPYEQYF.

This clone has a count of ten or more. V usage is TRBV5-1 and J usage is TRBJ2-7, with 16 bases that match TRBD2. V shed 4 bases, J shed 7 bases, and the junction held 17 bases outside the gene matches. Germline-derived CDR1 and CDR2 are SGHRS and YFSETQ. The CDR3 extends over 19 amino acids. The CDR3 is CASSPAGTSGRAPVAEQYF. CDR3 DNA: TGCGCCAGCAGCCCCGCGGGGACTAGCGGGAGGGCCCCGGTGGCGGAGCAGTACTTC.

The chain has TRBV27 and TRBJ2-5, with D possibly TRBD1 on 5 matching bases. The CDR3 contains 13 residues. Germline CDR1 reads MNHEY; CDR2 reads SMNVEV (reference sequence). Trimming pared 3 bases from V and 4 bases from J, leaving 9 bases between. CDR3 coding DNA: TGTGCCAGCAGTTTTCTGGGGCGAGAGACCCAGTACTTC. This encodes CASSFLGRETQYF.

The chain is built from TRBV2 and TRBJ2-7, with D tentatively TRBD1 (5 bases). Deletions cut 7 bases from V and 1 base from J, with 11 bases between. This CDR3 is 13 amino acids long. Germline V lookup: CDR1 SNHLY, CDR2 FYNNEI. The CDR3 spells CASTTAPSYEQYF. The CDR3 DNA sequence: TGTGCCAGCACGACAGCCCCGTCCTACGAGCAGTACTTC.

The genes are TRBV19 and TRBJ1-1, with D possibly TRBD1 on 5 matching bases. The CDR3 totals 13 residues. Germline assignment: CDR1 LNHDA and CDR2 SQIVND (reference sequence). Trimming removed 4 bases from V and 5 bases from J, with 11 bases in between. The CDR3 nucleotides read TGTGCCAGTAGTACGGGGGGGATGACTGAAGCTTTCTTT. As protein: CASSTGGMTEAFF. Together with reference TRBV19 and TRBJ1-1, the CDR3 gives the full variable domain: DGGITQSPKYLFRKEGQNVTLSCEQNLNHDAMYWYRQDPGQGLRLIYYSQIVNDFQKGDIAEGYSVSREKKESFPLTVTSAQKNPTAFYLCASSTGGMTEAFFGQGTRLTVV.

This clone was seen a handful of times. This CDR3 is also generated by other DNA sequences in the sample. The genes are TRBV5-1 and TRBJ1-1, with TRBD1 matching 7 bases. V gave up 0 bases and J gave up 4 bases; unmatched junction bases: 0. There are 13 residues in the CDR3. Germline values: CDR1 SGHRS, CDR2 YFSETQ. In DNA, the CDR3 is TGCGCCAGCAGCTTGGGGACAGGCACTGAAGCTTTCTTT. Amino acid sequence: CASSLGTGTEAFF. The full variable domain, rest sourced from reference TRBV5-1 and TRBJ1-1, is KAGVTQTPRYLIKTRGQQVTLSCSPISGHRSVSWYQQTPGQGLQFLFEYFSETQRNKGNFPGRFSGRQFSNSRSEMNVSTLELGDSALYLCASSLGTGTEAFFGQGTRLTVV.

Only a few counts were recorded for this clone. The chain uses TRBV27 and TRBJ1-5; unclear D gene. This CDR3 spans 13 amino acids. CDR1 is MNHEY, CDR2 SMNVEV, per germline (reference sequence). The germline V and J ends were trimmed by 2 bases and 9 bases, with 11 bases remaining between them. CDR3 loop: CASSLLGGRPQHF. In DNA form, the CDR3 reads TGTGCCAGCAGTTTACTGGGTGGTCGGCCCCAGCATTTT.

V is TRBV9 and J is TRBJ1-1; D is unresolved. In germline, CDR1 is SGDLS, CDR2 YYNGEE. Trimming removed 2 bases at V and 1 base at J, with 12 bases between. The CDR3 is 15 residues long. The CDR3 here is CASSVYGVSNTEAFF. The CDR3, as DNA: TGTGCCAGCAGCGTTTACGGGGTCTCGAACACTGAAGCTTTCTTT.

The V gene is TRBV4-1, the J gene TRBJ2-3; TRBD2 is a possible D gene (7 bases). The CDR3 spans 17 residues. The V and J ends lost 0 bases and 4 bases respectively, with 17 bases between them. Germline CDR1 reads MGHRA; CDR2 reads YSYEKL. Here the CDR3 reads CASSQDRGAGFPDTQYF. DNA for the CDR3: TGCGCCAGCAGCCAAGATCGGGGGGCGGGGTTCCCAGATACGCAGTATTTT.

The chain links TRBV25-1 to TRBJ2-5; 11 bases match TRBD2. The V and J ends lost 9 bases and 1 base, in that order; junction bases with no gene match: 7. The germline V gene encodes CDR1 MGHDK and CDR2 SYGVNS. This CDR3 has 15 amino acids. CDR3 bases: TGTGCCAGTACGACTAGCGGGGCGATCCAAGAGACCCAGTACTTC. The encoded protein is CASTTSGAIQETQYF.

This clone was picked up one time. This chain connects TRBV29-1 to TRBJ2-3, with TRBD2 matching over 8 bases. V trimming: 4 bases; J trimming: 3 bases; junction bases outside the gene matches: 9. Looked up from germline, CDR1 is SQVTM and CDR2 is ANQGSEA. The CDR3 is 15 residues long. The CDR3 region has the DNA TGCAGCGTTGTAGCGGGGATCGGGGGGACAGATACGCAGTATTTT. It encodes CSVVAGIGGTDTQYF.

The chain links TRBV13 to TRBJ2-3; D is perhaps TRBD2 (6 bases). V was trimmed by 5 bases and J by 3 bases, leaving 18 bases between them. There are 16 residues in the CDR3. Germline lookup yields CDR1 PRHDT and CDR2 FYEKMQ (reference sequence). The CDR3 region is CASSLGTGATTDTQYF. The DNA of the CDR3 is TGTGCCAGCAGCCTCGGGACTGGAGCCACAACAGATACGCAGTATTTT.

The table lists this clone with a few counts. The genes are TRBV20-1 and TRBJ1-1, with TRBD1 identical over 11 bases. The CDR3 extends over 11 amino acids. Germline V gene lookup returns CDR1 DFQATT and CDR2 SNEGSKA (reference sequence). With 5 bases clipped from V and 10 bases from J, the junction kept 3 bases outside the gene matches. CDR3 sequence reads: CSAGQGARAFF. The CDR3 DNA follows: TGCAGTGCTGGACAGGGGGCTCGAGCTTTCTTT.

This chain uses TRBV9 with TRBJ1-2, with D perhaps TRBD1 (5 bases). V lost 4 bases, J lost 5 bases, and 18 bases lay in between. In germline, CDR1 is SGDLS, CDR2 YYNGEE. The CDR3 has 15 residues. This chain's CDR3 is CASSPGGRDGYGYTF. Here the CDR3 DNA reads TGTGCCAGCAGCCCCGGAGGACGGGACGGTTATGGCTACACCTTC.

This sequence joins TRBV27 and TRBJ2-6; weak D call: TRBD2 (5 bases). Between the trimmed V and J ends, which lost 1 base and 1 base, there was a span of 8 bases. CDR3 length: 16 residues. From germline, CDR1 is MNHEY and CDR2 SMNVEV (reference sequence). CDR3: CASSLLRASGANVLTF. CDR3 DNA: TGTGCCAGCAGTTTATTGCGGGCGTCTGGGGCCAACGTCCTGACTTTC.

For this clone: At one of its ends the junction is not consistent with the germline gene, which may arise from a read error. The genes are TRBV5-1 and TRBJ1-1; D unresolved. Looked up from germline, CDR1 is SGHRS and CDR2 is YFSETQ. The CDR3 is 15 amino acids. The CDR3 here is CASRLVEAPNTEAFF. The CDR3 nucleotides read TGCGCCAGCAGGTTGGTGGAGGCCCCGAACACTGAAGCTTTCTTT. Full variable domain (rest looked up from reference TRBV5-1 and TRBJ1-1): KAGVTQTPRYLIKTRGQQVTLSCSPISGHRSVSWYQQTPGQGLQFLFEYFSETQRNKGNFPGRFSGRQFSNSRSEMNVSTLELGDSALYLCASRLVEAPNTEAFFGQGTRLTVV.

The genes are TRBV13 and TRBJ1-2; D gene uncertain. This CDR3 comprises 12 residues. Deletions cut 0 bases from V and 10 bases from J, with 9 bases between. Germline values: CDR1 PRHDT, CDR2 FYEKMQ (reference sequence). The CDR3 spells CASSLGPISYTF. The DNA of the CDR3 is TGTGCCAGCAGCTTAGGCCCGATCTCCTACACCTTC.

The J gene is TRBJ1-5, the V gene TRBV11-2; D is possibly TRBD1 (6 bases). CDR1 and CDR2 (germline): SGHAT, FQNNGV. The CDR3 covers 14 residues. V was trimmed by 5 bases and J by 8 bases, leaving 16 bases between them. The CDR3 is CASSPTTGVEPQHF. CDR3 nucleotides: TGTGCCAGCAGCCCGACGACAGGTGTCGAGCCCCAGCATTTT.

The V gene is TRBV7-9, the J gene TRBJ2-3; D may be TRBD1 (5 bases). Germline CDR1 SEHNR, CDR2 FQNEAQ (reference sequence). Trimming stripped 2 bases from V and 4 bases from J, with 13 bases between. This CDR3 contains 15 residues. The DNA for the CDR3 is TGTGCCAGCAGCTTACGTATAGGGGCCCCAGATACGCAGTATTTT. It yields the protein CASSLRIGAPDTQYF.

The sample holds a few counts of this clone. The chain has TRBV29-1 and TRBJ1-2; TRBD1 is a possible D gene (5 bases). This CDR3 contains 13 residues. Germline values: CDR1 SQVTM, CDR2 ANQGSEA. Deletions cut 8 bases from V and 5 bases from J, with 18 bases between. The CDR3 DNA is TGCAGCTTCACCTATGGGGCAGGATATGGCTACACCTTC. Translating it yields CSFTYGAGYGYTF.

The DNA for the CDR3 is TGTGCCAGCAGTTTCCGGGACAGGGTGGACTATGGCTACACCTTC. It yields the protein CASSFRDRVDYGYTF. The chain is built from TRBV2 and TRBJ1-2; 9 bases map to TRBD1. Germline trimming cut 5 bases from V and 3 bases from J; bases unmatched to any gene: 7. The germline V gene encodes CDR1 SNHLY and CDR2 FYNNEI. The CDR3 extends over 15 amino acids. The whole variable domain, remainder taken from reference TRBV2 and TRBJ1-2, is EPEVTQTPSHQVTQMGQEVILRCVPISNHLYFYWYRQILGQKVEFLVSFYNNEISEKSEIFDDQFSVERPDGSNFTLKIRSTKLEDSAMYFCASSFRDRVDYGYTFGSGTRLTVV.

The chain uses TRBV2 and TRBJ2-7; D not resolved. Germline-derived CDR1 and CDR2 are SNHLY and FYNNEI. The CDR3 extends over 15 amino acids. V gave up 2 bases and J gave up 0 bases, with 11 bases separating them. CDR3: CASSERQANSYEQYF. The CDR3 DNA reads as TGTGCCAGCAGTGAAAGGCAGGCGAACTCCTACGAGCAGTACTTC. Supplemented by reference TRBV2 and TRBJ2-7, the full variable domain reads EPEVTQTPSHQVTQMGQEVILRCVPISNHLYFYWYRQILGQKVEFLVSFYNNEISEKSEIFDDQFSVERPDGSNFTLKIRSTKLEDSAMYFCASSERQANSYEQYFGPGTRLTVT.

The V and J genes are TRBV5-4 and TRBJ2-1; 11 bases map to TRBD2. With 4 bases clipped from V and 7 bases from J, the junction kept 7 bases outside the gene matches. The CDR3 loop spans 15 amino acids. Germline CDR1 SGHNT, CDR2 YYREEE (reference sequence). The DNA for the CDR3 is TGTGCCAGCAGCATGGGACTAGCGGTGGGGAATGAGCAGTTCTTC. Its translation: CASSMGLAVGNEQFF.

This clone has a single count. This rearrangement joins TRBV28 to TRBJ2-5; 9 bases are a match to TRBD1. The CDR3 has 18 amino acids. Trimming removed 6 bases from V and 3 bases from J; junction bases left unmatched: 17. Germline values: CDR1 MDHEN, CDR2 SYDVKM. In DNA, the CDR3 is TGTGCCAGCAGATCACCACAGGGGGCCCGGCGGGAAAAAGAGACCCAGTACTTC. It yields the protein CASRSPQGARREKETQYF.

The CDR3 nucleotides read TGTGCCATCAGTGACCGGCCCCAGGGTAGGCGGTACGAGCAGTACTTC. Its translation is CAISDRPQGRRYEQYF. The V gene is TRBV10-3, the J gene TRBJ2-7; D possibly corresponds to TRBD1 (5 bases). Per germline, CDR1 ENHRY and CDR2 SYGVKD. CDR3 length: 16 amino acids. Trimming took 3 bases from V and 4 from J, leaving 19 bases between them.